The 26 T cell receptor beta chains reported below all come from one sample, sequenced in a study of identical twins. TCRdb reprocessed the 5' RACE reads via MiXCR and lists one record per CDR3 protein. The repertoire holds a few hundred thousand distinct CDR3 sequences, with about 11% as singletons. The sample comprised memory T cells sorted from blood. These TCRs come from a man in his fifties or sixties in good health.

This clonotype has just a few counts. The CDR3 DNA follows: TGTGCCAGCAGTAGGACAGGGACCACAGATACGCAGTATTTT. Encoded protein: CASSRTGTTDTQYF. The V call is TRBV6-4, the J call TRBJ2-3, with 8 bases that match TRBD1. Germline assignment: CDR1 MRHNA and CDR2 SNTAGT. This CDR3 is built from 14 residues. After removal of 5 bases from V and 2 bases from J, the junction contained 3 bases not matched to a gene.

This clonotype has at least ten counts. The V and J genes are TRBV7-2 and TRBJ2-5; D gene uncertain. The CDR3 sequence is 14 residues long. Trimming shortened V by 3 bases and J by 4 bases, and 12 bases separated the two germline ends. Germline V lookup: CDR1 SGHTA, CDR2 FQGNSA. The CDR3 nucleotides are TGTGCCAGCAGCTTGCTGGGCCTTGGAGAGACCCAGTACTTC. This sequence encodes CASSLLGLGETQYF.

This clonotype was observed at least ten times. The chain recombines TRBV3-1 with TRBJ1-4, with TRBD1 as a possible D gene (5 bases). CDR3 length equals 14 residues. Germline CDR1 LGHDT, CDR2 YNNKEL (reference sequence). V lost 0 bases and J lost 3, with 5 bases in between. CDR3 sequence (DNA): TGTGCCAGCAGCCAAGAAGGGGCTAATGAAAAACTGTTTTTT. It translates to CASSQEGANEKLFF.

A few counts support this clonotype. This sequence joins TRBV20-1 and TRBJ2-3; 7 bases fit TRBD2. The CDR3 runs 12 residues. Trimming cost V 6 bases and J 4 bases; bases outside gene matches: 4. CDR1 and CDR2 (germline): DFQATT, SNEGSKA (reference sequence). CDR3 DNA sequence: TGCAGTGCCCGGACTAGAGCAGATACGCAGTATTTT. Amino acids: CSARTRADTQYF.

This clonotype was counted a few times. The rearrangement uses TRBV2 and TRBJ1-6, with D perhaps TRBD1 (6 bases). The CDR3 has 14 amino acids. Germline V gene data show CDR1 as SNHLY and CDR2 as FYNNEI. The ends were cut back, 7 bases at V and 11 bases at J, with 18 bases in the middle. The CDR3 protein is CASKEGPGEPPLHF. The CDR3 nucleotides are TGTGCCAGCAAGGAAGGGCCAGGGGAGCCACCCCTCCACTTT.

A few counts support this clonotype. The chain links TRBV2 to TRBJ2-3; TRBD1 or TRBD2 may be the D gene (5 bases each). The germline V gene has CDR1 SNHLY and CDR2 FYNNEI. V gave up 7 bases and J gave up 2 bases, with 10 bases separating them. This CDR3 spans 13 amino acids. CDR3 sequence reads: CASNQGATDTQYF. DNA for the CDR3: TGTGCCAGCAATCAGGGAGCCACAGATACGCAGTATTTT.

This clonotype occurred many times. The CDR3 reads CASGEQGIAGELFF. In DNA, the CDR3 is TGTGCCAGCGGGGAACAGGGTATCGCCGGGGAGCTGTTTTTT. V and J are TRBV6-2 or TRBV6-3 and TRBJ2-2; D is perhaps TRBD1 (6 bases). The CDR3 covers 14 residues. The ends were cut back, 8 bases at V and 6 bases at J, with 16 bases in the middle. The V gene's germline CDR1 is MNHEY and CDR2 SVGEGT.

The chain links TRBV6-2 or TRBV6-3 to TRBJ2-1; 11 bases are a match to TRBD2. The CDR3 is 18 residues long. Germline loops: CDR1 MNHEY, CDR2 SVGEGT. Trimming cost V 0 bases and J 4 bases; bases outside gene matches: 8. The CDR3 nucleotides are TGTGCCAGCAGTTACTCGGGTAGCGGGGGGGCCAGGTACAATGAGCAGTTCTTC. Its translation is CASSYSGSGGARYNEQFF.

This clonotype has only a few counts. V and J are TRBV27 and TRBJ1-4; D is uncertain. V lost 5 bases to trimming and J lost 11 bases, with 12 bases between them. CDR1 is MNHEY and CDR2 is SMNVEV in the germline V gene (reference sequence). The CDR3 is 12 residues long. This CDR3 is CASSMGVPKLFF. DNA for the CDR3: TGTGCCAGCAGTATGGGAGTTCCTAAACTGTTTTTT.

This clonotype was counted many times. The rearrangement links TRBV27 to TRBJ2-6; 7 bases match TRBD1. The V segment lost 5 bases and the J segment 0 bases; nucleotides outside the gene matches: 13. The CDR3 sequence is 19 residues long. CDR1 is MNHEY, CDR2 SMNVEV, per germline (reference sequence). Here the CDR3 DNA reads TGTGCCAGCAGTCCGTCGAGGCCAGGGGGAAGCTCTGGGGCCAACGTCCTGACTTTC. Amino acids: CASSPSRPGGSSGANVLTF.

The rearrangement joins TRBV3-1 to TRBJ2-2; D gene unclear. Trimming removed 4 bases from V and 1 base from J, with 13 bases in between. The CDR3 consists of 16 residues. In germline, CDR1 is LGHDT, CDR2 YNNKEL (reference sequence). The CDR3 bases are TGTGCCAGCAGCCCACGTAGGGCAAGGAACACCGGGGAGCTGTTTTTT. Residues: CASSPRRARNTGELFF. The full variable domain, in which reference TRBV3-1 and TRBJ2-2 provide the parts outside the CDR3, is DTAVSQTPKYLVTQMGNDKSIKCEQNLGHDTMYWYKQDSKKFLKIMFSYNNKELIINETVPNRFSPKSPDKAHLNLHINSLELGDSAVYFCASSPRRARNTGELFFGEGSRLTVL.

This clonotype appeared a few times. CDR3 nucleotides: TGTGCCAGCAGCCAAGATTTCGCACTGGGAGGGGAAAAACTGTTTTTT. It codes for CASSQDFALGGEKLFF. The chain joins TRBV4-2 to TRBJ1-4, with D uncertain. Trimming stripped 0 bases from V and 8 bases from J, with 16 bases between. Germline V CDR1 and CDR2: LGHNA, YNFKEQ. CDR3 length: 16 amino acids.

The chain links TRBV5-1 to TRBJ2-7; D unresolved. This CDR3 has 15 amino acids. V dropped 4 bases and J dropped 4 bases, with 18 bases sitting between them. The germline gives CDR1 SGHRS, CDR2 YFSETQ. CDR3 in amino acids: CASSPRLTKDYEQYF. In DNA, the CDR3 is TGCGCCAGCAGCCCTCGGCTGACAAAAGATTACGAGCAGTACTTC.

About this clonotype itself: The conserved closing phenylalanine or tryptophan is absent in this CDR3, likely reflecting a read error. This sequence joins TRBV12-3 or TRBV12-4 and TRBJ2-1; tentatively, D is TRBD2 (5 bases). With 5 bases removed from V and 4 bases from J, the gap between germline ends came to 27 bases. This CDR3 has 19 residues. The CDR3 DNA reads as TGTGCCAGCAGTCACCCCGGGGTCAAGGGAATCAGGCTGTACAATGAGCAGTTCCTC. Translation: CASSHPGVKGIRLYNEQFL.

This clonotype was observed at least ten times. The J gene is TRBJ2-1, the V gene TRBV6-2 or TRBV6-3; 8 nucleotides line up with TRBD1. The CDR3 contains 17 residues. The ends lost 7 bases at V and 5 bases at J; junction bases unmatched: 16. Germline V lookup: CDR1 MNHEY, CDR2 SVGEGT. The DNA for the CDR3 is TGTGCCAGCACCCAAGGAGGGTGGGACAGGAGGAACAATGAGCAGTTCTTC. Translation gives CASTQGGWDRRNNEQFF.

Only a few counts were recorded for this clonotype. The chain uses TRBV10-2 and TRBJ2-1; 12 bases are shared with TRBD2. The CDR3 has 16 amino acids. Trimming removed 6 bases from V and 4 bases from J; junction bases left unmatched: 7. The V gene's germline CDR1 is WSHSY and CDR2 SAAADI. The CDR3 DNA sequence: TGCGCCAGCAGACCTCTAGCGGGGGGGAGGTACAATGAGCAGTTCTTC. Translation: CASRPLAGGRYNEQFF.

In this sample, this clonotype turned up a few times. This chain uses TRBV7-2 with TRBJ2-7; 8 bases are shared with TRBD1. J gave up 5 bases and V 5 bases, and 8 bases lay outside the gene matches. There are 14 residues in the CDR3. The germline V gene encodes CDR1 SGHTA and CDR2 FQGNSA. The CDR3 nucleotides read TGTGCCAGCAGCCACCGGGACAGGAACAACGAGCAGTACTTC. Translated, it gives CASSHRDRNNEQYF.

This clonotype has ten or more counts. This sequence joins TRBV5-1 and TRBJ2-1; D tentatively reads TRBD1 or TRBD2 (5 bases each). The V end was cut by 5 bases, the J end by 3 bases, with 12 bases between. This CDR3 is built from 14 residues. In germline, CDR1 is SGHRS, CDR2 YFSETQ. The CDR3 is CASSPGRNYNEQFF. For the CDR3, the DNA is TGCGCCAGCAGTCCGGGACGGAACTACAATGAGCAGTTCTTC.

This clonotype was observed at least ten times. CDR3 coding DNA: TGTGCCAGCAGTTACTCGCGGAGGTTTGGACAGGGAGATACTGAAGCTTTCTTT. As protein: CASSYSRRFGQGDTEAFF. The chain couples TRBV6-2 or TRBV6-3 to TRBJ1-1; 8 positions match TRBD1. Trimming removed 0 bases from V and 5 bases from J; junction bases left unmatched: 14. Germline CDR1 reads MNHEY; CDR2 reads SVGEGT. The CDR3 is 18 residues long.

The chain employs TRBV12-3 or TRBV12-4 and TRBJ2-5; 7 positions match TRBD2. The trim removed 6 bases at V and 4 bases at J, leaving 8 bases unmatched. This CDR3 region has 14 residues. The chain's CDR3 is CASRFSGRLETQYF. The CDR3 nucleotides read TGTGCCAGCAGGTTCTCCGGGAGGTTAGAGACCCAGTACTTC.

This clonotype was detected many times. CDR3 coding DNA: TGTGCCAGCAGCCACCTTACGAGCAACTCATATAATTCACCCCTCCACTTT. Protein product: CASSHLTSNSYNSPLHF. This sequence joins TRBV14 and TRBJ1-6; no definite D call. Trimming removed 3 bases at V and 4 bases at J, with 16 bases between. Germline V gives CDR1 SGHDN, CDR2 FVKESK. The CDR3 consists of 17 residues.

This clonotype was seen repeatedly, ten times or more. This chain links TRBV5-1 with TRBJ1-1; 8 nucleotides line up with TRBD1. The junction had 12 bases not matched to a gene; V was cut back by 0 bases and J by 11 bases. Germline V gene sequence: CDR1 SGHRS, CDR2 YFSETQ. The CDR3 is 15 residues long. The DNA of the CDR3 is TGCGCCAGCAGCTTGGAATGGGCCGGCAGGGGGCCTGCTTTCTTT. Its protein is CASSLEWAGRGPAFF.

This clonotype came up many times. This chain connects TRBV7-9 to TRBJ2-1, with D perhaps assigned TRBD1 or TRBD2 (5 bases each). Germline CDR1 is SEHNR and CDR2 is FQNEAQ (reference sequence). The germline V and J ends were trimmed by 5 bases and 0 bases, with 11 bases remaining between them. The CDR3 runs 15 residues. The CDR3: CASSPPGSSYNEQFF. CDR3 bases: TGTGCCAGCAGCCCTCCAGGGAGCTCCTACAATGAGCAGTTCTTC.

V and J are TRBV4-3 and TRBJ2-5, with 9 bases lining up with TRBD2. CDR1 and CDR2 (germline): LGHNA, YSLEER. The CDR3 contains 15 residues. V dropped 4 bases and J dropped 1; count of bases not matched to a gene: 4. The DNA for the CDR3 is TGCGCCAGCAGCCTTAGCGGGAGTCCCCAAGAGACCCAGTACTTC. This encodes CASSLSGSPQETQYF.

The chain is built from TRBV20-1 and TRBJ2-3, with D uncertain. V was pared by 1 base and J by 3 bases, with 11 bases between. CDR1 is DFQATT and CDR2 is SNEGSKA in the germline V gene (reference sequence). The CDR3 loop spans 14 amino acids. The CDR3 DNA reads TGCAGTGCTAGAGCCAGAGAAGGGACAGATACGCAGTATTTT. It codes for CSARAREGTDTQYF.

In this sample, this clonotype turned up a few times. The chain links TRBV11-2 to TRBJ2-5, with 9 bases matching TRBD1. Germline V CDR1 and CDR2: SGHAT, FQNNGV. J lost 5 bases, V lost 1 base, and 14 bases had no gene match. This CDR3 has 18 amino acids. Here the CDR3 DNA reads TGTGCCAGCAGCTTAGGAATCGGGACAGGGCTTAGGGTGGAGACCCAGTACTTC. This translates into CASSLGIGTGLRVETQYF.